The 30 T cell receptor beta chains below come from one sample, sequenced in a study of response to subunit inactivated influenza vaccine (dated by TCRdb to the late 2010s). Library generation was performed with RT-PCR. Sequencing was carried out with an Illumina HiSeq 2500. In TCRdb, the public reads were trimmed at Q25 with fastp and aligned with MiXCR, with productive beta chains retained. For every CDR3 protein sequence, its rows merge into one entry that carries the most common genes and DNA. The sample table lists 650,000 or so distinct CDR3 sequences, 12% to 15% of them with a count of one. The biggest ten clones account for 7.6% of the sample. Sequencing used PBMCs from blood, obtained about 14 days before vaccination. The source is a man aged 50 to 60 who received an inactivated influenza vaccine. Donor details come from another sample of the same person, matched by shared clones.

The rearrangement joins TRBV20-1 to TRBJ2-7; D uncertain. V lost 4 bases and J 2 bases, leaving 15 bases between the germline ends. The CDR3 has 14 residues. The V gene's germline CDR1 is DFQATT and CDR2 SNEGSKA (reference sequence). The CDR3: CSAKHDSATYEQYF. DNA for the CDR3: TGCAGTGCTAAACACGATTCAGCGACCTACGAGCAGTACTTC.

The J gene is TRBJ2-7, the V gene TRBV6-2 or TRBV6-3, with D perhaps TRBD2 (6 bases). The germline gives CDR1 MNHEY, CDR2 SVGEGT. The CDR3 contains 14 residues. V was trimmed by 7 bases and J by 2 bases, leaving 15 bases between them. The CDR3 DNA reads TGTGCCAGCATAAGGGACGCGGGGACCTACGAGCAGTACTTC. Translated, it gives CASIRDAGTYEQYF.

This clonotype appeared a few times. Germline and junction disagree at one end, which may indicate a read error. The gene calls are TRBV7-2 and TRBJ1-6; TRBD1 matches at 9 bases. The CDR3 has 16 residues. Germline CDR1 and CDR2: SGHTA and FQGNSA. The CDR3 spells CASSLGTGQHNSPLHF. The CDR3 nucleotides are TGTGCCAGCAGTTTAGGGACAGGGCAACATAATTCACCCCTCCACTTT.

This clonotype was seen a few times. This sequence may be a read error, since a much larger clone differs from it by one base. V gene TRBV27 combines with J gene TRBJ2-2; 7 nucleotides match TRBD1. The CDR3 runs to 13 residues. CDR1 is MNHEY, CDR2 SMNVEV, per germline (reference sequence). J lost 5 bases, V lost 3 bases, and 0 bases had no gene match. The CDR3: CASSFRGTGELFF. The CDR3 bases are TGTGCCAGCAGTTTCAGGGGGACCGGGGAGCTGTTTTTT.

The V call is TRBV28, the J call TRBJ2-5, with D unclear. CDR1 and CDR2 from the germline V gene are MDHEN and SYDVKM. The CDR3 runs 15 residues. Trimming removed 6 bases at V and 1 base at J, with 15 bases between. This CDR3 reads CASSKPQRIQETQYF. The DNA of the CDR3 is TGTGCCAGCAGCAAACCCCAGAGGATCCAAGAGACCCAGTACTTC.

This clonotype was found a few times. This chain links TRBV7-2 with TRBJ2-5; no definite D call. Germline lookup yields CDR1 SGHTA and CDR2 FQGNSA. The CDR3 totals 13 residues. Trimming shortened V by 1 base and J by 3 bases, and 6 bases separated the two germline ends. The chain's CDR3 is CASSLGRKETQYF. As DNA, the CDR3 is TGTGCCAGCAGCTTAGGAAGGAAAGAGACCCAGTACTTC.

This sequence joins TRBV12-3 or TRBV12-4 and TRBJ2-1; 10 bases are shared with TRBD2. Unmatched junction bases numbered 3, after V lost 2 bases and J lost 8 bases. This CDR3 region has 14 residues. The CDR3 DNA reads TGTGCCAGCAGTTTACTAGCGGGAGCCCATGAGCAGTTCTTC. Translating gives CASSLLAGAHEQFF.

This clonotype was counted only a few times. A much larger clone lies a single base off, so this may be a read error. The chain recombines TRBV6-5 with TRBJ2-7; 8 nucleotides align to TRBD1. J lost 5 bases, V lost 6 bases, and 3 bases had no gene match. Germline V gives CDR1 MNHEY, CDR2 SVGAGI. CDR3 length: 12 residues. The DNA for the CDR3 is TGTGCCAGCAGCGGACAGGGCCACGAGCAGTACTTC. Translated, it gives CASSGQGHEQYF.

The sample holds one count of this clonotype. The gene calls are TRBV7-2 and TRBJ1-1; D is uncertain. The length of the CDR3 is 14 residues. Looked up from germline, CDR1 is SGHTA and CDR2 is FQGNSA. The V gene lost 3 bases and the J gene lost 1 base, with 9 bases spanning the gap. The DNA for the CDR3 is TGTGCCAGCAGCTTTTATAACAGGAACACTGAAGCTTTCTTT. It yields the protein CASSFYNRNTEAFF.

This clonotype was counted a few times. V gene TRBV6-5 combines with J gene TRBJ2-2; 7 nucleotides align to TRBD1. CDR3 size: 12 residues. The J segment lost 8 bases and the V segment lost 6 bases, leaving 3 bases of the junction unmatched. Germline V gene data show CDR1 as MNHEY and CDR2 as SVGAGI. CDR3 residues: CASSHRGGELFF. CDR3 coding DNA: TGTGCCAGCAGCCACAGGGGAGGGGAGCTGTTTTTT.

This clonotype was seen repeatedly, ten times or more. DNA of the CDR3: TGTGCCAGCAGAGGACTAGCGGGAGGGAGCTCCTACAATGAGCAGTTCTTC. It specifies CASRGLAGGSSYNEQFF. The V call is TRBV2, the J call TRBJ2-1; TRBD2 matches 15 bases. The CDR3 loop spans 17 amino acids. CDR1 and CDR2 (germline): SNHLY, FYNNEI. The trim removed 6 bases at V and 0 bases at J, leaving 3 bases unmatched.

This rearrangement joins TRBV29-1 to TRBJ2-2; D is unresolved. CDR1 is SQVTM, CDR2 ANQGSEA, per germline. The CDR3 is 14 amino acids. The V end was cut by 8 bases, the J end by 4 bases, with 17 bases between. In nucleotides, the CDR3 is TGCAGCATTGGGAATTTGCCGTCCACCGGGGAGCTGTTTTTT. Amino acid sequence: CSIGNLPSTGELFF.

This clonotype appeared a few times. V is TRBV20-1 and J is TRBJ2-1; TRBD2 agrees at 10 bases. Germline V lookup: CDR1 DFQATT, CDR2 SNEGSKA (reference sequence). With V trimmed by 0 bases and J by 1 base, 9 bases remained unmatched. CDR3 length: 18 residues. CDR3 DNA: TGCAGTGCTAGAGATTTCAGCGGGAGGGGTGGTTCCTACAATGAGCAGTTCTTC. It yields the protein CSARDFSGRGGSYNEQFF.

The chain combines TRBV29-1 with TRBJ2-7; D is undetermined. Germline V gives CDR1 SQVTM, CDR2 ANQGSEA. The V end was cut by 7 bases, the J end by 2 bases, with 12 bases between. This CDR3 is built from 12 residues. CDR3 nucleotide sequence: TGCAGCGCCCGCTTCGAAACCTACGAGCAGTACTTC. Encoded protein: CSARFETYEQYF.

The chain combines TRBV20-1 with TRBJ2-1, with D possibly matching TRBD2 (5 bases). Trimming shortened V by 0 bases and J by 7 bases, and 13 bases separated the two germline ends. CDR3 size: 14 residues. The germline V gene encodes CDR1 DFQATT and CDR2 SNEGSKA (reference sequence). The CDR3 reads CSARDYRRTNEQFF. The CDR3 region has the DNA TGCAGTGCTAGAGATTACCGGCGGACTAATGAGCAGTTCTTC.

The V gene is TRBV4-3, the J gene TRBJ2-7, with 11 bases fitting TRBD2. The CDR3 is made up of 15 amino acids. Germline CDR1 and CDR2: LGHNA and YSLEER. Unmatched junction bases numbered 4, after V lost 0 bases and J lost 6 bases. The CDR3 here is CASSQELAGVSEQYF. CDR3 DNA sequence: TGCGCCAGCAGCCAAGAACTAGCGGGAGTATCCGAGCAGTACTTC.

The CDR3 DNA reads TGTGCCAGCAGTTTAGATGCTGAACTAGCGGTCAAAGAGACCCAGTACTTC. This sequence encodes CASSLDAELAVKETQYF. This chain links TRBV28 with TRBJ2-5; TRBD2 matches 8 bases. Germline loops: CDR1 MDHEN, CDR2 SYDVKM. V lost 2 bases to trimming and J lost 3 bases; unmatched junction nucleotides: 11. The CDR3 contains 17 residues.

This chain uses TRBV13 with TRBJ2-1; 9 nucleotides agree with TRBD1. V shed 3 bases, J shed 6 bases, and the junction held 6 bases outside the gene matches. The CDR3 spans 15 residues. Germline CDR1 reads PRHDT; CDR2 reads FYEKMQ (reference sequence). The CDR3 DNA sequence: TGTGCCAGCAGCTTGGGACAGGGAGCCTCCAATGAGCAGTTCTTC. This translates into CASSLGQGASNEQFF.

This clonotype has a count of ten or more. This chain joins TRBV12-3 or TRBV12-4 and TRBJ2-3; a weak D match, TRBD2 (6 bases). The CDR3 covers 16 residues. Trimming left V 3 bases short and J 9 bases short, with 22 bases between. CDR3 amino acids: CASSFFRGDPRDTQYF. DNA for the CDR3: TGTGCCAGCAGTTTCTTTCGCGGGGACCCACGGGACACGCAGTATTTT.

This clonotype was recorded many times. The chain combines TRBV29-1 with TRBJ2-7; TRBD1 agrees at 8 bases. From germline, CDR1 is SQVTM and CDR2 ANQGSEA. This CDR3 region has 12 residues. V lost 3 bases to trimming and J lost 6 bases; unmatched junction nucleotides: 4. The CDR3 loop is CSVDAGGSEQYF. Written as DNA, the CDR3 is TGCAGCGTTGACGCAGGGGGCTCCGAGCAGTACTTC.

The V and J genes are TRBV28 and TRBJ1-1, with D tentatively TRBD1 (5 bases). Trimming cost V 5 bases and J 9 bases, with 13 bases left between them. The CDR3 runs to 12 residues. The germline V gene encodes CDR1 MDHEN and CDR2 SYDVKM. The CDR3 bases are TGTGCCAGCAGTCATGGGACCGTACAAGCTTTCTTT. The encoded protein is CASSHGTVQAFF.

The table lists this clonotype with many counts. The rearrangement uses TRBV15 and TRBJ2-7; 7 nucleotides align to TRBD2. V lost 4 bases and J lost 0; bases outside the gene matches: 3. Per the germline V gene, CDR1 is LNHNV and CDR2 is YYDKDF (reference sequence). The CDR3 covers 14 residues. CDR3 DNA: TGTGCCACCAGCATCGGGGGGATCTCCTACGAGCAGTACTTC. It yields the protein CATSIGGISYEQYF.

This clonotype occurred many times. The rearrangement links TRBV20-1 to TRBJ1-2, with TRBD1 as a possible D gene (5 bases). V was cut by 8 bases and J by 12 bases, with 19 bases left in between. Germline V gene data show CDR1 as DFQATT and CDR2 as SNEGSKA (reference sequence). There are 11 residues in the CDR3. CDR3 sequence: CSPRQPSYHTF. In nucleotides, the CDR3 is TGCAGTCCGAGACAGCCCTCTTATCACACCTTC.

This clonotype was observed at least ten times. The chain uses TRBV6-2 or TRBV6-3 and TRBJ2-1, with D tentatively TRBD1 (5 bases). V lost 6 bases and J 8 bases, leaving 8 bases between the germline ends. Germline V gives CDR1 MNHEY, CDR2 SVGEGT. This CDR3 contains 11 residues. The CDR3 is CASRLRDEQFF. DNA for the CDR3: TGTGCCAGCAGACTCAGGGATGAGCAGTTCTTC.

This clonotype was seen repeatedly, ten times or more. The V call is TRBV12-3 or TRBV12-4, the J call TRBJ2-5; no definite D call. Trimming took off 6 bases at V and 5 bases at J, with 13 bases between the two ends. The CDR3 is made up of 13 amino acids. In DNA, the CDR3 is TGTGCCAGCAGCTCACTTCCGGTGGAGACCCAGTACTTC. Translation: CASSSLPVETQYF.

V and J are TRBV18 and TRBJ2-7; no clear D gene. Trimming took 3 bases from V and 7 from J, leaving 13 bases between them. This CDR3 has 13 amino acids. CDR1 and CDR2 from the germline V gene are KGHSH and LQKENI. The CDR3 DNA is TGTGCCAGCTCACCGAATCAACTCCAGGAGCAGTACTTC. It codes for CASSPNQLQEQYF.

This chain links TRBV3-1 with TRBJ2-3, with D possibly being TRBD1 (5 bases). Germline values: CDR1 LGHDT, CDR2 YNNKEL (reference sequence). Trimming shortened V by 1 base and J by 6 bases, and 11 bases separated the two germline ends. This CDR3 is 14 amino acids long. CDR3 DNA sequence: TGTGCCAGCAGCCAAGCTGGCAGGGTGGATACGCAGTATTTT. This sequence encodes CASSQAGRVDTQYF.

This rearrangement joins TRBV29-1 to TRBJ2-7; 8 bases are shared with TRBD1. The CDR3 is made up of 13 amino acids. Per germline, CDR1 SQVTM and CDR2 ANQGSEA. The ends lost 7 bases at V and 2 bases at J; junction bases unmatched: 7. The CDR3 DNA reads TGCAGCGCCATGGGACAGGAGACCTACGAGCAGTACTTC. This translates into CSAMGQETYEQYF.

The sample holds many counts of this clonotype. V usage is TRBV28 and J usage is TRBJ2-3; no firm D call. The ends were cut back, 4 bases at V and 4 bases at J, with 3 bases in the middle. Per germline, CDR1 MDHEN and CDR2 SYDVKM. CDR3 size: 11 residues. This CDR3 is CASSYPDTQYF. The CDR3 nucleotides read TGTGCCAGCAGTTACCCAGATACGCAGTATTTT.

This clonotype was recorded many times. This sequence joins TRBV29-1 and TRBJ1-1; a possible D gene is TRBD1 (5 bases). The V and J ends lost 7 bases and 1 base respectively, with 10 bases between them. This CDR3 is 12 amino acids long. The germline V gene encodes CDR1 SQVTM and CDR2 ANQGSEA. CDR3 sequence reads: CSGGGANTEAFF. Written as DNA, the CDR3 is TGCAGCGGGGGCGGGGCGAACACTGAAGCTTTCTTT.